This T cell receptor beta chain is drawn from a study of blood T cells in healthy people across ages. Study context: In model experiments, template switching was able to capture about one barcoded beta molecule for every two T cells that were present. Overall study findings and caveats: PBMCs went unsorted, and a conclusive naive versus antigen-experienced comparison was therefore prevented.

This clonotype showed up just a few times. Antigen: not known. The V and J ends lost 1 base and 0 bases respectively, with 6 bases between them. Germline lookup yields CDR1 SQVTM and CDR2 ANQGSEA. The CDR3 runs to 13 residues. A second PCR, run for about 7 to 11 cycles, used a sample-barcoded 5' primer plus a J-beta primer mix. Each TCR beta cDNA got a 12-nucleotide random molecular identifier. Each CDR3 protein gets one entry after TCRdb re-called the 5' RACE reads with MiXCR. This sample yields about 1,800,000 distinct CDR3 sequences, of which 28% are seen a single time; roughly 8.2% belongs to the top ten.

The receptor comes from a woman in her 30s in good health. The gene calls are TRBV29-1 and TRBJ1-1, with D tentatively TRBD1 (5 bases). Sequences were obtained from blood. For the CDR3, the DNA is TGCAGCGTTGAAGGGGGGTTGAACACTGAAGCTTTCTTT. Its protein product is CSVEGGLNTEAFF. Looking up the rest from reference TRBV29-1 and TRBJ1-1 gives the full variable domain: SAVISQKPSRDICQRGTSLTIQCQVDSQVTMMFWYRQQPGQSLTLIATANQGSEATYESGFVIDKFPISRPNLTFSTLTVSNMSPEDSSIYLCSVEGGLNTEAFFGQGTRLTVV.